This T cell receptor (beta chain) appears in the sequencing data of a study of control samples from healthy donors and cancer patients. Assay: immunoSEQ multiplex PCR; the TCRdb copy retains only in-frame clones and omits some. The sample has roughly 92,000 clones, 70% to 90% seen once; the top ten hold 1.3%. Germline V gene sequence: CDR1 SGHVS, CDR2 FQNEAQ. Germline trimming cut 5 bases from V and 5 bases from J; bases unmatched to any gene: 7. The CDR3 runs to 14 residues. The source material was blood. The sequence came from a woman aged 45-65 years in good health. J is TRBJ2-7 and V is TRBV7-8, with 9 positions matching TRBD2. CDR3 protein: CASSRRGLANEQYF. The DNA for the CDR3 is TGTGCCAGCAGCAGGCGGGGACTAGCAAACGAGCAGTACTTC.